The 13 T cell receptor beta chains below all came from one sample that was sequenced in a study of CD8 T cells in Susac syndrome. Random hexamers were used to reverse transcribe an amount of 0.5 to 1 ug RNA. TCRdb redid the calling of the immunoSEQ multiplex PCR reads with MiXCR, one entry per CDR3 protein. This sample has 150,000 or so distinct CDR3 sequences, with about 95% found just once. The sequenced sample consisted of CD4+ T cells from PBMCs. Every receptor here comes from a human donor with Susac syndrome.

The J gene is TRBJ1-2, the V gene TRBV3-1, with D maybe TRBD1 (6 bases). Trimming removed 2 bases at V and 7 bases at J, with 23 bases between. The CDR3 runs to 17 residues. The V gene's germline CDR1 is LGHDT and CDR2 YNNKEL (reference sequence). In DNA form, the CDR3 reads TGTGCCAGCAGCCAATCCAGCCCCGGGGCAGGGGAAGTTGGCTACACCTTC. This codes for CASSQSSPGAGEVGYTF.

The chain recombines TRBV20-1 with TRBJ1-6; the match to TRBD1 covers 8 bases. Germline CDR1 reads DFQATT; CDR2 reads SNEGSKA (reference sequence). The CDR3 sequence is 17 residues long. The J segment lost 9 bases and the V segment lost 3 bases, leaving 16 bases of the junction unmatched. The CDR3 region has the DNA TGCAGTGCTAGCCCCAGCTCCGGGACAGGTCTTTTTTCACCCCTCCACTTT. Its translation: CSASPSSGTGLFSPLHF.

The chain recombines TRBV7-9 with TRBJ2-3; 8 bases align to TRBD2. V lost 1 base, J lost 1 base, and 1 base stayed unmatched. The CDR3 is made up of 15 amino acids. Germline CDR1 and CDR2: SEHNR and FQNEAQ (reference sequence). CDR3 residues: CASSLERGRTDTQYF. The CDR3 nucleotides are TGTGCCAGCAGCTTAGAGCGGGGGCGCACAGATACGCAGTATTTT.

The table lists this clonotype with a count of one. The chain recombines TRBV5-1 with TRBJ2-7; possibly TRBD1 or TRBD2 for D (5 bases each). With 4 bases removed from V and 0 bases from J, the gap between germline ends came to 14 bases. The CDR3 contains 15 residues. Germline loops: CDR1 SGHRS, CDR2 YFSETQ. CDR3 amino acids: CASSHGASLSYEQYF. The CDR3 bases are TGCGCCAGCAGCCACGGGGCCAGTCTCTCCTACGAGCAGTACTTC.

The rearrangement joins TRBV7-9 to TRBJ2-2; possibly TRBD2 for D (7 bases). Germline V gene sequence: CDR1 SEHNR, CDR2 FQNEAQ (reference sequence). The CDR3 sequence is 16 residues long. Trimming took 5 bases from V and 4 from J, leaving 17 bases between them. As DNA, the CDR3 is TGTGCCAGCAGCCCGGGGGGCGCCGTGGGCACCGGGGAGCTGTTTTTT. Protein sequence: CASSPGGAVGTGELFF.

This sequence joins TRBV29-1 and TRBJ1-4, with D hard to call. V shed 7 bases and J shed 0 bases, with 9 bases lying between them. Per germline, CDR1 SQVTM and CDR2 ANQGSEA. CDR3 length: 13 residues. This CDR3 reads CSARESTNEKLFF. CDR3 sequence (DNA): TGCAGCGCCCGGGAATCAACTAATGAAAAACTGTTTTTT. Drawing the rest from reference TRBV29-1 and TRBJ1-4, the complete variable domain is SAVISQKPSRDICQRGTSLTIQCQVDSQVTMMFWYRQQPGQSLTLIATANQGSEATYESGFVIDKFPISRPNLTFSTLTVSNMSPEDSSIYLCSARESTNEKLFFGSGTQLSVL.

The CDR3 spells CASSLSRGDYNEQFF. CDR3 nucleotides: TGTGCCAGCAGCTTAAGTAGGGGGGACTACAATGAGCAGTTCTTC. V usage is TRBV7-3 and J usage is TRBJ2-1; tentatively, D is TRBD1 or TRBD2 (6 bases each). CDR1 is SGHTA and CDR2 is FQGTGA in the germline V gene. V was trimmed by 1 base and J by 3 bases, leaving 10 bases between them. The CDR3 contains 15 residues.

The gene calls are TRBV20-1 and TRBJ2-2; 9 bases line up with TRBD1. Germline loops: CDR1 DFQATT, CDR2 SNEGSKA (reference sequence). The V gene end was trimmed by 3 bases and the J gene end by 5 bases; junction bases not matched to a gene: 10. The length of the CDR3 is 16 residues. CDR3 amino acids: CSARGGDRAVTGELFF. The CDR3 coding sequence is TGCAGTGCTAGGGGGGGGGACAGGGCGGTAACCGGGGAGCTGTTTTTT.

The chain couples TRBV20-1 to TRBJ1-2; a weak D match, TRBD1 (6 bases). Trimming stripped 3 bases from V and 7 bases from J, with 18 bases between. CDR1 is DFQATT and CDR2 is SNEGSKA in the germline V gene (reference sequence). The CDR3 extends over 14 amino acids. CDR3 sequence reads: CSASLTGGTGGYTF. DNA for the CDR3: TGCAGTGCTAGCTTGACAGGCGGTACGGGTGGCTACACCTTC.

V usage is TRBV12-3 or TRBV12-4 and J usage is TRBJ2-1; no clear D. Trimming cost V 2 bases and J 9 bases, with 5 bases left between them. The length of the CDR3 is 11 residues. The CDR3 loop is CASSLHSEQFF. CDR3 in DNA: TGTGCCAGCAGTTTACATAGTGAGCAGTTCTTC.

The rearrangement joins TRBV18 to TRBJ1-2; maybe TRBD1 (5 bases). CDR3 size: 14 residues. In germline, CDR1 is KGHSH, CDR2 LQKENI. Trimming removed 1 base at V and 4 bases at J, with 10 bases between. The CDR3 spells CASSPLEGAYGYTF. The CDR3 coding sequence is TGTGCCAGCTCACCACTAGAAGGGGCCTATGGCTACACCTTC.

The chain combines TRBV4-3 with TRBJ2-5; tentative D call: TRBD2 (6 bases). Germline CDR1 is LGHNA and CDR2 is YSLEER. V lost 0 bases to trimming and J lost 5 bases, with 13 bases between them. This CDR3 is 15 amino acids long. This chain's CDR3 is CASSQEPGGGETQYF. The CDR3 bases are TGCGCCAGCAGCCAAGAGCCTGGTGGGGGGGAGACCCAGTACTTC.

This chain joins TRBV4-2 and TRBJ2-6; no definite D call. Germline CDR1 and CDR2: LGHNA and YNFKEQ. CDR3 size: 21 residues. Trimming left V 10 bases short and J 0 bases short, with 31 bases between. The CDR3 reads CAMQMGLRIRHISSGANVLTF. CDR3 DNA sequence: TGTGCCATGCAGATGGGATTACGGATTCGGCACATTAGCTCTGGGGCCAACGTCCTGACTTTC.